The 3 T cell receptor beta chains below all came from one sample that was sequenced in a study of CD8 T cells in Susac syndrome. An amount of RNA that ranged from roughly 0.45 to 1 ug was reverse transcribed with random hexamers. Each CDR3 protein gets one entry after TCRdb re-called the immunoSEQ multiplex PCR reads with MiXCR. In the table there are over 70,000 distinct CDR3 sequences, approximately 96% of which are singletons. Material: CD8+ T cells from PBMCs. The receptors shown here come from a human donor with Susac syndrome.

This chain uses TRBV7-2 with TRBJ1-6; 9 bases map to TRBD1. V shed 6 bases and J 7 bases; nucleotides not matched to a gene: 7. In germline, CDR1 is SGHTA, CDR2 FQGNSA. This CDR3 has 15 residues. CDR3 DNA: TGTGCCAGCAGTCGTCTGGGACAGGGAAATTCACCCCTCCACTTT. This codes for CASSRLGQGNSPLHF.

The chain couples TRBV6-5 to TRBJ1-2; TRBD1 matches 8 bases. Germline V CDR1 and CDR2: MNHEY, SVGAGI. The CDR3 totals 18 residues. The V and J ends lost 4 bases and 3 bases, in that order; junction bases with no gene match: 16. The CDR3 sequence: CASSSVKAFGQGHYGYTF. DNA for the CDR3: TGTGCCAGCAGTTCAGTCAAGGCTTTTGGACAGGGACACTATGGCTACACCTTC.

The chain has TRBV19 and TRBJ2-1, with TRBD1 identical over 9 bases. Germline CDR1 reads LNHDA; CDR2 reads SQIVND (reference sequence). The CDR3 is 15 amino acids. With V trimmed by 3 bases and J by 9 bases, 9 bases remained unmatched. This CDR3 is CASSISRDRATEQFF. The CDR3 nucleotides are TGTGCCAGTAGTATCTCCCGGGACAGGGCGACTGAGCAGTTCTTC.